This T cell receptor (beta chain) originates from a study of T-cell reconstitution after alpha-beta-depleted transplantation in children. Unique molecular identifiers tagged the TCRbeta library. TCRdb processed the PCR reads anew with MiXCR; each CDR3 protein has one entry. The sample has about 540,000 distinct CDR3 sequences, around 18% seen once; the top ten hold over 3%. The sample consisted of PBMCs from the stem cell graft donor, taken from the stem cell graft. The receptor was derived from a human donor who donated a stem cell graft to a child with acute lymphoblastic leukemia.

The CDR3 bases are TGTGCCAGCACCACCAACAGGGGGCACACCGGGGAGCTGTTTTTT. Translating gives CASTTNRGHTGELFF. The V call is TRBV7-9, the J call TRBJ2-2, with TRBD1 matching 9 bases. V was clipped by 7 bases and J by 3 bases; unmatched bases: 6. CDR1 and CDR2 (germline): SEHNR, FQNEAQ (reference sequence). CDR3 length: 15 residues.